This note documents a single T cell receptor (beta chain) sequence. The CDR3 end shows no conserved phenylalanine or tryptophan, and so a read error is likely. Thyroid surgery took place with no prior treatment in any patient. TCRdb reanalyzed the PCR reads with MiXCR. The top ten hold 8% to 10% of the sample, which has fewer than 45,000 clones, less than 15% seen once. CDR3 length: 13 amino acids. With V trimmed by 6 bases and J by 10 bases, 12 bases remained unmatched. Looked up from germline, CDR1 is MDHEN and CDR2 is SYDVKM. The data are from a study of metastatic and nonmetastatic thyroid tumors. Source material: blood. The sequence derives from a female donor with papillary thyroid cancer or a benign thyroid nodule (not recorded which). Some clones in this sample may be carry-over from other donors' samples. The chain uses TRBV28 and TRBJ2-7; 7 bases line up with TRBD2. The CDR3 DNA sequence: TGTGCCAGCAGCACTACTAGCGCAGAGCCCCAGTACTAC. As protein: CASSTTSAEPQYY.